The clone carrying this T cell receptor beta chain was counted at least ten times. Produced via immunoSEQ multiplex PCR; TCRdb's table is partial and in-frame only. Of about 110,000 clones listed, roughly 87% were seen once; the top ten hold 4.5% to 5%. This record belongs to a study of blood T cell repertoires in COVID-19. The CDR3 totals 15 residues. From germline, CDR1 is KGHSH and CDR2 LQKENI. The V end lost 3 bases, the J end lost 5 bases, and 13 bases lay between the germline ends. What was sequenced was peripheral blood. This chain connects TRBV18 to TRBJ1-4; D might be TRBD1 (6 bases). The sequence derives from a human donor in a cohort sampled during active COVID-19. Here the CDR3 reads CASSPVQGRNEKLFF. CDR3 sequence (DNA): TGTGCCAGCTCACCGGTCCAGGGGAGAAATGAAAAACTGTTTTTT.